This T cell receptor beta chain originates from a study of shared clonotypes between healthy human individuals. Study background: The donors, a couple of women and a few men, were aged 18 to 49.

Naive CD8 cells, CD45RO-negative and positively selected for CCR7, excluded terminally differentiated effector memory CD45RA+ cells. V lost 10 bases and J lost 0, with 13 bases in between. The length of the CDR3 is 13 residues. The germline V gene has CDR1 MNHEY and CDR2 SMNVEV (reference sequence). Repertoires were generated with immunoSEQ multiplex PCR, while TCRdb's copy carries only in-frame clones and drops some. The table lists around 2,000,000 clones, roughly 94% of them singletons, with roughly 1% in the top ten. The clonotype comes from a young man in good health. The chain is built from TRBV27 and TRBJ2-7, with a weak D call TRBD2 (5 bases). Material for sequencing was naive CD8+ T cells sorted from blood. The CDR3 DNA follows: TGTGCCAACCAACACGGGGACTCCTACGAGCAGTACTTC. Translating it yields CANQHGDSYEQYF.